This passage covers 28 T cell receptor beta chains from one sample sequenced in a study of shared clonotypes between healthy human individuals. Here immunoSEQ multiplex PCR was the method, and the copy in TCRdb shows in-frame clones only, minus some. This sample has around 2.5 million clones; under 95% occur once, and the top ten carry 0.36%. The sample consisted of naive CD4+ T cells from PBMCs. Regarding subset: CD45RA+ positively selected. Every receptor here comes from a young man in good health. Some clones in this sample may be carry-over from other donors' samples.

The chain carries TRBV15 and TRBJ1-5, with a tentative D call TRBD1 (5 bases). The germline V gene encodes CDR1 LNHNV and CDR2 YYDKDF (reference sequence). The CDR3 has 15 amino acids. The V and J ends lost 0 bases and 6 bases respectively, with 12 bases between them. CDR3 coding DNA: TGTGCCACCAGCAGAGACGGGCCGGGGCGTCAGCCCCAGCATTTT. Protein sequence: CATSRDGPGRQPQHF.

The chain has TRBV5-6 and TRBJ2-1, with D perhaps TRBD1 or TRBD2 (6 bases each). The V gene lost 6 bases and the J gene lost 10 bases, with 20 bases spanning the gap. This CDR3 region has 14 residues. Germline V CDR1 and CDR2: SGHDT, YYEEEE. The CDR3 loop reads CASTSPQGTGEQFF. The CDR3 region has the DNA TGTGCCAGCACCTCCCCCCAGGGGACTGGAGAGCAGTTCTTC.

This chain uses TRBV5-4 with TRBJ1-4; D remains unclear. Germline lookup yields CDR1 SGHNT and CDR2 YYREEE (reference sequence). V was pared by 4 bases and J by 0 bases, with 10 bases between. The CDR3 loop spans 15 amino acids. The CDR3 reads CASSPSGATNEKLFF. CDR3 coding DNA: TGTGCCAGCAGCCCCAGCGGTGCAACTAATGAAAAACTGTTTTTT.

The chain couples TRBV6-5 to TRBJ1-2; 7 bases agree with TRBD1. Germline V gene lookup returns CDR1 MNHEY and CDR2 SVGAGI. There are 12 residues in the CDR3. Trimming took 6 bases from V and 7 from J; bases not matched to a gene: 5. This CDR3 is CASRTGNFGYTF. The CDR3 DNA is TGTGCCAGCAGGACAGGGAATTTTGGCTACACCTTC.

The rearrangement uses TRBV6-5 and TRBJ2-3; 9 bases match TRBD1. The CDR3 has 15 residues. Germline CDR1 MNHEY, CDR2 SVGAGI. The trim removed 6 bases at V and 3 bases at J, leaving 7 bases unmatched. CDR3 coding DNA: TGTGCCAGCAGAACCCCGGGACAGGGAACAGATACGCAGTATTTT. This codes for CASRTPGQGTDTQYF.

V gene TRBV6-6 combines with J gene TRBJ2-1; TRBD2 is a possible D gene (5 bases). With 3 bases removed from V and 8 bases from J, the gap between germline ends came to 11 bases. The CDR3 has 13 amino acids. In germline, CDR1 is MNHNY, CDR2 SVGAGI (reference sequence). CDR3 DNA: TGTGCCAGCAGTTATCGGCGGGTGGATGAGCAGTTCTTC. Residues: CASSYRRVDEQFF.

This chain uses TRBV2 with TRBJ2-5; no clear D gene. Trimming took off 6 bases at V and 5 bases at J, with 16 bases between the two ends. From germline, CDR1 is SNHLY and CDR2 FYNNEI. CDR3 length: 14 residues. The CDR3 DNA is TGTGCCAGCAGCGATGGACGCTTACGGGAGACCCAGTACTTC. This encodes CASSDGRLRETQYF.

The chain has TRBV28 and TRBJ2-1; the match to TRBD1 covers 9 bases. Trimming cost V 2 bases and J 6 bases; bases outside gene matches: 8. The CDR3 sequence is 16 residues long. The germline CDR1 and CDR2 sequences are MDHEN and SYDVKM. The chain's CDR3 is CASSLPGQGFFNEQFF. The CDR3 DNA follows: TGTGCCAGCAGTTTACCGGGACAGGGTTTTTTCAATGAGCAGTTCTTC.

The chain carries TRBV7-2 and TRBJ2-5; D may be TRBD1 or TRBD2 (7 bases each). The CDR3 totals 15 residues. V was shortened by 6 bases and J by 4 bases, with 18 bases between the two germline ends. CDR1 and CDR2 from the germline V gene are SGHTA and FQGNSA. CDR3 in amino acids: CASRSEGGGAETQYF. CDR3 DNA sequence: TGTGCCAGCAGATCGGAGGGAGGGGGCGCAGAGACCCAGTACTTC.

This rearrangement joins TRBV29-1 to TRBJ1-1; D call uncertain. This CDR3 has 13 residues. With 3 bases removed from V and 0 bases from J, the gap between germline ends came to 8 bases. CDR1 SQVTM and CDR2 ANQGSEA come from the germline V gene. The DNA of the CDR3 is TGCAGCGTTGAGGCCACCCTGAACACTGAAGCTTTCTTT. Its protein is CSVEATLNTEAFF.

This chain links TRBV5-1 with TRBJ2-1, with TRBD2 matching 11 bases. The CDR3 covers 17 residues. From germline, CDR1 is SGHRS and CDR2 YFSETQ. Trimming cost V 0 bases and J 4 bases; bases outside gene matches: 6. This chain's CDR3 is CASSLGSSGRLYNEQFF. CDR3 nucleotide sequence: TGCGCCAGCAGCTTGGGGTCTAGCGGGAGGCTTTACAATGAGCAGTTCTTC.

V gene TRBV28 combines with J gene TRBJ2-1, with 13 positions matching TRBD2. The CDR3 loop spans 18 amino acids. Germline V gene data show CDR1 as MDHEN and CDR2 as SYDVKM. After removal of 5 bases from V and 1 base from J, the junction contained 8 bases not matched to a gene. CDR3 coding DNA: TGTGCCAGCAGTGCGACTAGCGGGAGGTTTAGGTCCTACAATGAGCAGTTCTTC. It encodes CASSATSGRFRSYNEQFF. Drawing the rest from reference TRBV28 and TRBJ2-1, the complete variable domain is DVKVTQSSRYLVKRTGEKVFLECVQDMDHENMFWYRQDPGLGLRLIYFSYDVKMKEKGDIPEGYSVSREKKERFSLILESASTNQTSMYLCASSATSGRFRSYNEQFFGPGTRLTVL.

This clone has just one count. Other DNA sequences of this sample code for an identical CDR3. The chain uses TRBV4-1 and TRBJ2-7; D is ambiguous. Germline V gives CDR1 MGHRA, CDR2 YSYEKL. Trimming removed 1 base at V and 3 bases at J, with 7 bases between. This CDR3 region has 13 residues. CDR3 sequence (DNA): TGCGCCAGCAGCCAAGTGGGCGGCTACGAGCAGTACTTC. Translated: CASSQVGGYEQYF.

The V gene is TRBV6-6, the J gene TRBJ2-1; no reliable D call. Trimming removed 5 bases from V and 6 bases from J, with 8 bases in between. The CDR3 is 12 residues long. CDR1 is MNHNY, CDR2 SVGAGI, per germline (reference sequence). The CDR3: CASSTDLNEQFF. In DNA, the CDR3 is TGTGCCAGCAGTACCGACCTCAATGAGCAGTTCTTC.

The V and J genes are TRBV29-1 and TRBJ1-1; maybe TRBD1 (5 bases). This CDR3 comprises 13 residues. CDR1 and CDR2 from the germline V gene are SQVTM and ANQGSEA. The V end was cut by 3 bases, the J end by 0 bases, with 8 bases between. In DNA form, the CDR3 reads TGCAGCGTTGAGTGGACACTGAACACTGAAGCTTTCTTT. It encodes CSVEWTLNTEAFF.

The CDR3 coding sequence is TGTGCCAGCAGAACGACCGCTTACGAGCAGTACTTC. As protein: CASRTTAYEQYF. This chain joins TRBV28 and TRBJ2-7; D not certain. With 6 bases removed from V and 4 bases from J, the gap between germline ends came to 10 bases. Germline CDR1 and CDR2: MDHEN and SYDVKM. The CDR3 has 12 amino acids.

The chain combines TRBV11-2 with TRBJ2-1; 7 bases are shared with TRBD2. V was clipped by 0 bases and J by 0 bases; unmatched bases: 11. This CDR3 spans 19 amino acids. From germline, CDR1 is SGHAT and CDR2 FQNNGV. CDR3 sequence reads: CASSLDGLGGRSSYNEQFF. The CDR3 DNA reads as TGTGCCAGCAGCTTAGATGGGCTGGGGGGGAGGTCCTCCTACAATGAGCAGTTCTTC.

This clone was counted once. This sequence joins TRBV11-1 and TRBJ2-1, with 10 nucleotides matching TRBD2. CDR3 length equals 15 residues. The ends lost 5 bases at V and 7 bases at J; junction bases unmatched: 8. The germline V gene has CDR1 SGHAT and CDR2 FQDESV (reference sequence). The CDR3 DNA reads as TGTGCCAGCAGCCCGAGGACTAGCGGTGGGAATGAGCAGTTCTTC. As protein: CASSPRTSGGNEQFF.

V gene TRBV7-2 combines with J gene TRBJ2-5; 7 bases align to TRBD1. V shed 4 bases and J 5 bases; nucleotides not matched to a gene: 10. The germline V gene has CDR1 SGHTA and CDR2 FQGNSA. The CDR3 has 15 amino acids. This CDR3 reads CASSSQPVTGETQYF. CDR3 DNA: TGTGCCAGCAGCTCTCAACCGGTGACAGGGGAGACCCAGTACTTC.

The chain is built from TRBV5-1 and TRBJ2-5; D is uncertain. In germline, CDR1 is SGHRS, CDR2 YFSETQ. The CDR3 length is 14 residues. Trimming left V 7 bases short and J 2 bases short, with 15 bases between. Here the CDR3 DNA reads TGCGCCAGCCGGCGAGCGTCCGCACAAGAGACCCAGTACTTC. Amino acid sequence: CASRRASAQETQYF.

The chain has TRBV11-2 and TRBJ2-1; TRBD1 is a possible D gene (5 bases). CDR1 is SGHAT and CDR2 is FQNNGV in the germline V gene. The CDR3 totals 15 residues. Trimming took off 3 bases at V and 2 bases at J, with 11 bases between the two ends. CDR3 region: CASSLGPIPYNEQFF. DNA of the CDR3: TGTGCCAGCAGCTTGGGGCCAATCCCCTACAATGAGCAGTTCTTC. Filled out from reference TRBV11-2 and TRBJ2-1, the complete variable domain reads EAGVAQSPRYKIIEKRQSVAFWCNPISGHATLYWYQQILGQGPKLLIQFQNNGVVDDSQLPKDRFSAERLKGVDSTLKIQPAKLEDSAVYLCASSLGPIPYNEQFFGPGTRLTVL.

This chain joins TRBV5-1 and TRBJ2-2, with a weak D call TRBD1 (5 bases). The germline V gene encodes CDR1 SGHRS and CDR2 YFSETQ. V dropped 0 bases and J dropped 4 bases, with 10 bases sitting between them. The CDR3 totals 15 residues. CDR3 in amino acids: CASSLAPQGTGELFF. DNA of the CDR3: TGCGCCAGCAGCTTGGCCCCGCAGGGCACCGGGGAGCTGTTTTTT. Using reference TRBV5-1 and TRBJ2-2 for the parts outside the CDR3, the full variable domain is KAGVTQTPRYLIKTRGQQVTLSCSPISGHRSVSWYQQTPGQGLQFLFEYFSETQRNKGNFPGRFSGRQFSNSRSEMNVSTLELGDSALYLCASSLAPQGTGELFFGEGSRLTVL.

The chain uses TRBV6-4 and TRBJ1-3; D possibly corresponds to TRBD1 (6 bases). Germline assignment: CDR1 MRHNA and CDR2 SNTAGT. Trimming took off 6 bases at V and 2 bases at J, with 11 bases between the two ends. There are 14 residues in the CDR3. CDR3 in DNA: TGTGCCAGCAGACAGGGTCCTGCTGGAAACACCATATATTTT. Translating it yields CASRQGPAGNTIYF.

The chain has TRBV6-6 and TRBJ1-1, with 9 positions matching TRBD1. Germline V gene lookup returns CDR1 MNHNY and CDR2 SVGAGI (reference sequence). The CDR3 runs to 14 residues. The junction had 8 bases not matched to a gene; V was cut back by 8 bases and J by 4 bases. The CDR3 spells CASQGQGVSTEAFF. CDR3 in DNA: TGTGCCAGCCAGGGACAGGGTGTGAGCACTGAAGCTTTCTTT.

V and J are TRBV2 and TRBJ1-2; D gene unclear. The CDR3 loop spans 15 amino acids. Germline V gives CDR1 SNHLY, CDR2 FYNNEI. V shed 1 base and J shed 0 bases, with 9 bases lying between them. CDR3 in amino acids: CASSEEAGANYGYTF. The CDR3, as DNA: TGTGCCAGCAGTGAAGAGGCAGGAGCTAACTATGGCTACACCTTC. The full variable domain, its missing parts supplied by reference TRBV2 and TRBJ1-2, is EPEVTQTPSHQVTQMGQEVILRCVPISNHLYFYWYRQILGQKVEFLVSFYNNEISEKSEIFDDQFSVERPDGSNFTLKIRSTKLEDSAMYFCASSEEAGANYGYTFGSGTRLTVV.

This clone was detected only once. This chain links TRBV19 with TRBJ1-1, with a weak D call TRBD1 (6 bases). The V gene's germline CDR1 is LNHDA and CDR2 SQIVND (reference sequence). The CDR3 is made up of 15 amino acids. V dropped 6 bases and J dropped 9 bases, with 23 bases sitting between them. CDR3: CASSLRGSQSPQAFF. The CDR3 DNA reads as TGTGCCAGTAGCCTTAGGGGGAGCCAGTCCCCTCAAGCTTTCTTT.

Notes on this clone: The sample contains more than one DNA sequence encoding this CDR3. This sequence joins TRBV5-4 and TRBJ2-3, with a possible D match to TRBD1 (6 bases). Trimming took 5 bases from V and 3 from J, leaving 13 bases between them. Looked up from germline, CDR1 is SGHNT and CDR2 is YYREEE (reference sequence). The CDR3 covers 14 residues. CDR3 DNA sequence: TGTGCCAGCAGTCCTCCCCAGGGGACAGATACGCAGTATTTT. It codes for CASSPPQGTDTQYF.

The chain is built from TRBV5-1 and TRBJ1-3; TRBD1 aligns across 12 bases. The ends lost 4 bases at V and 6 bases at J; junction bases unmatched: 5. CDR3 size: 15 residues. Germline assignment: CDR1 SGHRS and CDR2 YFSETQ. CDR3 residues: CASSAGTGGQNTIYF. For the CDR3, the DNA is TGCGCCAGCAGCGCTGGGACAGGGGGCCAAAACACCATATATTTT.